The 27 T cell receptor beta chains presented below share a single source sample, sequenced in a study of blood T cell repertoires in COVID-19. Method: immunoSEQ multiplex PCR; TCRdb's copy keeps in-frame clones and lacks some. The sample yields 140,000 to 150,000 clones, roughly 87% seen once. Source material: PBMCs or T cells enriched from blood (not recorded which). The receptor set was obtained from a woman aged 40 to 49 who had been exposed to COVID-19.

This clone turned up a few times. This chain uses TRBV7-9 with TRBJ2-5; 7 positions match TRBD1. The V gene's germline CDR1 is SEHNR and CDR2 FQNEAQ (reference sequence). This CDR3 comprises 14 residues. After removal of 1 base from V and 5 bases from J, the junction contained 4 bases not matched to a gene. DNA of the CDR3: TGTGCCAGCAGCTTAGGACAGGGATGGGAGACCCAGTACTTC. Protein product: CASSLGQGWETQYF.

The chain links TRBV19 to TRBJ1-5, with D perhaps TRBD1 (6 bases). V was shortened by 9 bases and J by 0 bases, with 12 bases between the two germline ends. This CDR3 comprises 14 residues. In germline, CDR1 is LNHDA, CDR2 SQIVND (reference sequence). CDR3 nucleotide sequence: TGTGCCAGCGGACAGCCTTATAGCAATCAGCCCCAGCATTTT. Translation: CASGQPYSNQPQHF.

This clone turned up a few times. The chain's CDR3 is CASSQGTSYEQYF. The CDR3 DNA reads as TGTGCCAGCAGCCAAGGGACTAGCTACGAGCAGTACTTC. The chain is built from TRBV3-1 (or the pseudogene TRBV3-2) and TRBJ2-7, with 7 nucleotides matching TRBD2. The CDR3 consists of 13 residues. Germline loops: CDR1 LGHDT, CDR2 YNNKEL (reference sequence). The V segment lost 1 base and the J segment 3 bases; nucleotides outside the gene matches: 0.

The V call is TRBV5-1, the J call TRBJ1-1; D is undetermined. Germline-derived CDR1 and CDR2 are SGHRS and YFSETQ. This CDR3 has 15 amino acids. V shed 0 bases and J shed 0 bases, with 9 bases lying between them. The CDR3 nucleotides read TGCGCCAGCAGCTTGGGCCTGGCAATGAACACTGAAGCTTTCTTT. This sequence encodes CASSLGLAMNTEAFF.

The chain recombines TRBV7-9 with TRBJ2-3; D not resolved. Germline CDR1 SEHNR, CDR2 FQNEAQ (reference sequence). Trimming cost V 0 bases and J 2 bases, with 9 bases left between them. The length of the CDR3 is 15 residues. As DNA, the CDR3 is TGTGCCAGCAGCTTAGCGCTAGGAACCACAGATACGCAGTATTTT. Translating gives CASSLALGTTDTQYF.

The chain couples TRBV10-1 to TRBJ1-1, with D perhaps matching TRBD1 (5 bases). Trimming pared 0 bases from V and 5 bases from J, leaving 7 bases between. Per germline, CDR1 WNHNN and CDR2 SYGVQD (reference sequence). CDR3 length: 13 amino acids. As DNA, the CDR3 is TGCGCCAGCAGTGAGTCCAGGGCGACTGAAGCTTTCTTT. Protein: CASSESRATEAFF.

The chain carries TRBV12-3 or TRBV12-4 and TRBJ1-2; 7 nucleotides match TRBD1. Losses at the gene ends were 7 bases for V and 8 bases for J; bases not matched to a gene: 10. The CDR3 totals 13 residues. CDR3 nucleotides: TGTGCCAGCAACCCGAAAGGGGGCGCGGGCTACACCTTC. Translating it yields CASNPKGGAGYTF.

The rearrangement uses TRBV19 and TRBJ1-1; TRBD1 might be the D (5 bases). Germline values: CDR1 LNHDA, CDR2 SQIVND (reference sequence). The CDR3 is made up of 16 amino acids. V was cut by 6 bases and J by 0 bases, with 17 bases left in between. Here the CDR3 reads CASRMGSAGMNTEAFF. The CDR3 DNA follows: TGTGCCAGTAGAATGGGGTCGGCAGGGATGAACACTGAAGCTTTCTTT.

The CDR3 reads CASSLQQGVNEQYF. In nucleotides, the CDR3 is TGTGCCAGCAGCTTACAACAGGGGGTGAACGAGCAGTACTTC. The rearrangement links TRBV11-2 to TRBJ2-7; TRBD1 agrees at 8 bases. Per the germline V gene, CDR1 is SGHAT and CDR2 is FQNNGV. V trimming: 2 bases; J trimming: 5 bases; junction bases outside the gene matches: 5. The CDR3 has 14 amino acids. Together with reference TRBV11-2 and TRBJ2-7, the CDR3 gives the full variable domain: EAGVAQSPRYKIIEKRQSVAFWCNPISGHATLYWYQQILGQGPKLLIQFQNNGVVDDSQLPKDRFSAERLKGVDSTLKIQPAKLEDSAVYLCASSLQQGVNEQYFGPGTRLTVT.

V gene TRBV5-1 combines with J gene TRBJ2-7, with 9 positions matching TRBD2. The V and J ends lost 4 bases and 4 bases, in that order; junction bases with no gene match: 9. The CDR3 loop spans 15 amino acids. Germline-derived CDR1 and CDR2 are SGHRS and YFSETQ. The CDR3 nucleotides are TGCGCCAGCAGCCCGACTAGCGGAGGAGCTTACGAGCAGTACTTC. Translated: CASSPTSGGAYEQYF.

The rearrangement uses TRBV19 and TRBJ1-1; D might be TRBD1 (6 bases). Deletions cut 4 bases from V and 4 bases from J, with 19 bases between. CDR3 length: 16 residues. CDR1 and CDR2 (germline): LNHDA, SQIVND (reference sequence). In nucleotides, the CDR3 is TGTGCCAGTAGTACTTTAAGAGGGCAGGGGATCACTGAAGCTTTCTTT. Protein sequence: CASSTLRGQGITEAFF.

The chain has TRBV6-1 and TRBJ2-3; 9 nucleotides match TRBD2. Trimming took 4 bases from V and 0 from J; bases not matched to a gene: 5. Germline V gene sequence: CDR1 MNHNS, CDR2 SASEGT. There are 16 residues in the CDR3. The CDR3 region has the DNA TGTGCCAGCAGTGGCCTAGCGGGAACAAGCACAGATACGCAGTATTTT. It codes for CASSGLAGTSTDTQYF.

The genes are TRBV5-1 and TRBJ2-7; D may be TRBD2 (5 bases). V was shortened by 2 bases and J by 5 bases, with 11 bases between the two germline ends. Germline V CDR1 and CDR2: SGHRS, YFSETQ. The CDR3 runs 13 residues. CDR3 amino acids: CASSFEGLHEQYF. The CDR3 DNA follows: TGCGCCAGCAGCTTTGAGGGCTTGCACGAGCAGTACTTC.

The chain couples TRBV19 to TRBJ2-3, with D hard to call. With 3 bases removed from V and 1 base from J, the gap between germline ends came to 14 bases. The CDR3 covers 16 residues. CDR1 is LNHDA and CDR2 is SQIVND in the germline V gene (reference sequence). Written as DNA, the CDR3 is TGTGCCAGTAGTATCTTTATCAGTTTGGGCACAGATACGCAGTATTTT. Translation gives CASSIFISLGTDTQYF.

The chain joins TRBV19 to TRBJ1-1; TRBD1 matches at 7 bases. The CDR3 loop spans 15 amino acids. The V segment lost 4 bases and the J segment 4 bases; nucleotides outside the gene matches: 9. CDR1 LNHDA and CDR2 SQIVND come from the germline V gene (reference sequence). This CDR3 reads CASSTPDRVGTEAFF. CDR3 DNA: TGTGCCAGTAGTACACCTGACAGGGTGGGCACTGAAGCTTTCTTT.

This chain joins TRBV9 and TRBJ2-7; 8 bases align to TRBD2. Germline CDR1 is SGDLS and CDR2 is YYNGEE. Losses at the gene ends were 0 bases for V and 2 bases for J; bases not matched to a gene: 4. CDR3 length equals 15 residues. This chain's CDR3 is CASSVEVAGPYEQYF. The CDR3 DNA reads as TGTGCCAGCAGCGTAGAGGTAGCGGGGCCCTACGAGCAGTACTTC.

The V and J genes are TRBV5-5 and TRBJ2-7; D perhaps matches TRBD1 (6 bases). Per the germline V gene, CDR1 is SGHKS and CDR2 is YYEKEE (reference sequence). Trimming shortened V by 0 bases and J by 1 base, and 14 bases separated the two germline ends. The CDR3 is 16 residues long. CDR3 DNA: TGTGCCAGCAGCTTGGGCGGAACGACAGGATCCTACGAGCAGTACTTC. This codes for CASSLGGTTGSYEQYF.

This clone was counted once. V usage is TRBV7-9 and J usage is TRBJ1-1, with D perhaps matching TRBD1 (5 bases). CDR1 and CDR2 (germline): SEHNR, FQNEAQ (reference sequence). This CDR3 comprises 15 residues. V lost 5 bases, J lost 7 bases, and 20 bases lay in between. CDR3 nucleotides: TGTGCCAGCAGCACCCGCGTGGGGGGGTTACGTGAAGCTTTCTTT. Translating gives CASSTRVGGLREAFF.

The chain recombines TRBV12-3 or TRBV12-4 with TRBJ1-1; D possibly corresponds to TRBD1 (6 bases). The CDR3 spans 13 residues. Trimming left V 2 bases short and J 4 bases short, with 8 bases between. CDR3 region: CASSLTGTTEAFF. The CDR3 region has the DNA TGTGCCAGCAGTTTAACAGGGACCACTGAAGCTTTCTTT.

This chain links TRBV5-1 with TRBJ2-7; 10 bases line up with TRBD2. V lost 0 bases and J lost 2; bases outside the gene matches: 23. Germline V lookup: CDR1 SGHRS, CDR2 YFSETQ. The CDR3 is made up of 22 amino acids. CDR3 sequence reads: CASSLAPGGRPLAGGYTYEQYF. The CDR3 DNA follows: TGCGCCAGCAGCTTGGCTCCGGGGGGGCGACCGTTAGCGGGAGGCTATACCTACGAGCAGTACTTC.

This rearrangement joins TRBV9 to TRBJ1-3; 7 bases agree with TRBD1. This CDR3 comprises 15 residues. CDR1 and CDR2 from the germline V gene are SGDLS and YYNGEE. The trim removed 3 bases at V and 0 bases at J, leaving 3 bases unmatched. Here the CDR3 DNA reads TGTGCCAGCAGCGCGACAGGGTCCTCTGGAAACACCATATATTTT. It yields the protein CASSATGSSGNTIYF.

CDR3 nucleotide sequence: TGTGCCGCAAGGGGCACCGGGGAGCTGTTTTTT. It codes for CAARGTGELFF. J is TRBJ2-2 and V is TRBV30; a possible D gene is TRBD1 (5 bases). CDR3 length: 11 residues. Germline assignment: CDR1 GTSNPN and CDR2 SVGIG (reference sequence). The V end was cut by 8 bases, the J end by 4 bases, with 8 bases between.

This chain uses TRBV7-2 with TRBJ2-7, with a tentative D call TRBD1 (5 bases). V was pared by 3 bases and J by 3 bases, with 9 bases between. CDR3 size: 13 residues. Germline lookup yields CDR1 SGHTA and CDR2 FQGNSA. This CDR3 is CASSLTAFYEQYF. The CDR3 nucleotides read TGTGCCAGCAGCTTGACAGCCTTCTACGAGCAGTACTTC.

This clone was observed once. The V and J genes are TRBV5-6 and TRBJ1-2; D is perhaps TRBD1 (5 bases). The CDR3 is 14 amino acids. CDR1 is SGHDT, CDR2 YYEEEE, per germline. V lost 4 bases to trimming and J lost 5 bases, with 15 bases between them. The CDR3 is CASSAGREGYGYTF. Written as DNA, the CDR3 is TGTGCCAGCAGCGCGGGACGGGAGGGATATGGCTACACCTTC. The full variable domain, its missing parts supplied by reference TRBV5-6 and TRBJ1-2, is DAGVTQSPTHLIKTRGQQVTLRCSPKSGHDTVSWYQQALGQGPQFIFQYYEEEERQRGNFPDRFSGHQFPNYSSELNVNALLLGDSALYLCASSAGREGYGYTFGSGTRLTVV.

J is TRBJ2-3 and V is TRBV19, with D possibly matching TRBD1 (5 bases). Germline loops: CDR1 LNHDA, CDR2 SQIVND (reference sequence). The CDR3 loop spans 15 amino acids. Between the trimmed V and J ends, which lost 2 bases and 3 bases, there was a span of 12 bases. This CDR3 is CASSILGRATDTQYF. In nucleotides, the CDR3 is TGTGCCAGTAGTATACTAGGCAGGGCGACAGATACGCAGTATTTT.

V gene TRBV5-4 combines with J gene TRBJ1-5, with a weak D call TRBD1 (6 bases). V was shortened by 2 bases and J by 4 bases, with 10 bases between the two germline ends. Germline CDR1 is SGHNT and CDR2 is YYREEE (reference sequence). The CDR3 is made up of 14 amino acids. DNA for the CDR3: TGTGCCAGCAGCTTTGGGCAGGGGAATCAGCCCCAGCATTTT. Protein: CASSFGQGNQPQHF.

This clone was found once. The CDR3, as DNA: TGTGCCAGCAGGCGACAGGGGATGAACACTGAAGCTTTCTTT. It is translated as CASRRQGMNTEAFF. This chain links TRBV3-1 (or the pseudogene TRBV3-2) with TRBJ1-1; TRBD1 matches at 8 bases. V was pared by 6 bases and J by 0 bases, with 3 bases of the junction left unmatched. Germline V gene lookup returns CDR1 LGHDT and CDR2 YNNKEL (reference sequence). This CDR3 is built from 14 residues.